What follows is one T cell receptor (beta chain) and its context. The record originates from a study of CD8 T cells in Susac syndrome. Random hexamers primed reverse transcription of roughly 0.5 to 1 ug RNA. Using its own MiXCR run on the immunoSEQ multiplex PCR reads, TCRdb lists one record per CDR3 protein. The sample includes about 300,000 distinct CDR3 sequences, under 95% of them seen just once. Per the germline V gene, CDR1 is LGHDT and CDR2 is YNNKEL (reference sequence). With 1 base removed from V and 4 bases from J, the gap between germline ends came to 10 bases. This CDR3 spans 14 amino acids.

Source material: CD4+ T cells from PBMCs. The sequence was obtained from a human donor with multiple sclerosis. This chain joins TRBV3-1 and TRBJ1-2, with D perhaps TRBD1 (5 bases). Here the CDR3 reads CASSQVTALYGYTF. DNA of the CDR3: TGTGCCAGCAGCCAAGTGACAGCGCTCTATGGCTACACCTTC.